The text below deals with one T cell receptor beta chain. Germline assignment: CDR1 SGHRS and CDR2 YFSETQ. The CDR3 extends over 16 amino acids. The V end was cut by 4 bases, the J end by 0 bases, with 15 bases between. TCRdb's table, derived via immunoSEQ multiplex PCR, lists solely in-frame clones and lacks some. Found here are more than 65,000 clones, 70% to 90% of them singletons; the top ten hold around 2.8%. This entry belongs to a study of identifying expanded T cells in peripheral blood. The chain links TRBV5-1 to TRBJ2-3; D may be TRBD1 (6 bases). The sequencing sample was made of blood. This TCR was recovered from a person aged 18 to 69 in good health. The CDR3 is CASSRWTATSTDTQYF. The CDR3 region has the DNA TGCGCCAGCAGCCGTTGGACAGCAACTAGCACAGATACGCAGTATTTT.